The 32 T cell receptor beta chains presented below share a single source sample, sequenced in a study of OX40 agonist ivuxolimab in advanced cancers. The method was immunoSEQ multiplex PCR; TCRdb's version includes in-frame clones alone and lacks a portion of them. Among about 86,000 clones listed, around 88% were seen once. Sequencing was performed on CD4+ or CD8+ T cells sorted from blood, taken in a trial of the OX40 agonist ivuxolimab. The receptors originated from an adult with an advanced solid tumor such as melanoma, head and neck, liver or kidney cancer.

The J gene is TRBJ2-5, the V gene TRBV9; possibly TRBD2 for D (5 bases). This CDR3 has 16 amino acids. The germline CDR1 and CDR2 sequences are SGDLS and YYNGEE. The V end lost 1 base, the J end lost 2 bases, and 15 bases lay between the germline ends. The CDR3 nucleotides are TGTGCCAGCAGCGTAAGTGATGGACGGACTCAAGAGACCCAGTACTTC. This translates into CASSVSDGRTQETQYF.

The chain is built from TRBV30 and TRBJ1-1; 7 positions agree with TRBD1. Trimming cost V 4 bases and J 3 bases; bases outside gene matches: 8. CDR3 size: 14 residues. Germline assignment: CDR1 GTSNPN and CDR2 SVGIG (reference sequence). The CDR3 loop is CAWMLQGRHTEAFF. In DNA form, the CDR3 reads TGTGCCTGGATGCTACAGGGGCGTCACACTGAAGCTTTCTTT. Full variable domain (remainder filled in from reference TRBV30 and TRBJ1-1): SQTIHQWPATLVQPVGSPLSLECTVEGTSNPNLYWYRQAAGRGLQLLFYSVGIGQISSEVPQNLSASRPQDRQFILSSKKLLLSDSGFYLCAWMLQGRHTEAFFGQGTRLTVV.

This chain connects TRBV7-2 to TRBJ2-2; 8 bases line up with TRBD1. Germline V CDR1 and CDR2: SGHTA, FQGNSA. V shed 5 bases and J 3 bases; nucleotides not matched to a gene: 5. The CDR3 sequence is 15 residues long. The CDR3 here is CASSIQGVDTGELFF. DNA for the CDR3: TGTGCCAGCAGCATACAGGGGGTAGACACCGGGGAGCTGTTTTTT.

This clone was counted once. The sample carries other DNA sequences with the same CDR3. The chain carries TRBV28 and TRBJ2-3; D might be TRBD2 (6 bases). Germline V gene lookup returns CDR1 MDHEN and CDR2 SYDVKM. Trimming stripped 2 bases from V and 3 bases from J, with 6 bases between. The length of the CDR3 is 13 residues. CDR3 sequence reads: CASSLAGTDTQYF. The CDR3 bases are TGTGCCAGCAGTTTAGCGGGAACAGATACGCAGTATTTT.

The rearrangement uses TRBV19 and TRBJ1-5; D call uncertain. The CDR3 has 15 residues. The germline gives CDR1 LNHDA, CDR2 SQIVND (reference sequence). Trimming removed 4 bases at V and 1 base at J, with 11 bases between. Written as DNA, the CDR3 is TGTGCCAGTAGTAACGAGGGATGGAGCAATCAGCCCCAGCATTTT. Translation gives CASSNEGWSNQPQHF.

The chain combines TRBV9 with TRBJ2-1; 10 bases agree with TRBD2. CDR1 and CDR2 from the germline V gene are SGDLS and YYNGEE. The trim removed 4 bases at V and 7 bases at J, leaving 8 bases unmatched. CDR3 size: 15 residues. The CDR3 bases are TGTGCCAGCAGCCGAGCTAGCGGGAGTCAGAATGAGCAGTTCTTC. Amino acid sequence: CASSRASGSQNEQFF.

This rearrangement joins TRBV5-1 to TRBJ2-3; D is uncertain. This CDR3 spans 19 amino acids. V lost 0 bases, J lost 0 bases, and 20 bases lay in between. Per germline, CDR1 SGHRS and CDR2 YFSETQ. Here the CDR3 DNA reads TGCGCCAGCAGCTTGGAGGCGATAGAGCCCCTGTCTAGCACAGATACGCAGTATTTT. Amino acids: CASSLEAIEPLSSTDTQYF.

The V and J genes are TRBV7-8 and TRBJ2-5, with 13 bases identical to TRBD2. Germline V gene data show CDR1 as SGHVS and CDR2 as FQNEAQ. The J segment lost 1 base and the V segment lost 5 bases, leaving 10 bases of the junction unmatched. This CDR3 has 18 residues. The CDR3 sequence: CASSPTSGGAGGQETQYF. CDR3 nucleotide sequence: TGTGCCAGCAGCCCAACTAGCGGGGGGGCAGGTGGCCAAGAGACCCAGTACTTC.

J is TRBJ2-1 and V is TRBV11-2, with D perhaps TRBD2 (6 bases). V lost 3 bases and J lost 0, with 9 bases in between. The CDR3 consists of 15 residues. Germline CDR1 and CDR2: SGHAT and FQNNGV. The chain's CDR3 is CASSFFGGSYNEQFF. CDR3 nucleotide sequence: TGTGCCAGCAGCTTCTTCGGGGGCTCCTACAATGAGCAGTTCTTC.

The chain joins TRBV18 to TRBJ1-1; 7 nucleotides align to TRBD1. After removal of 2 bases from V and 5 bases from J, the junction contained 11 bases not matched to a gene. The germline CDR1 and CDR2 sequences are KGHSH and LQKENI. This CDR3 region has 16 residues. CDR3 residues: CASSPNQGVRETEAFF. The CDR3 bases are TGTGCCAGCTCACCAAATCAGGGGGTAAGAGAAACTGAAGCTTTCTTT.

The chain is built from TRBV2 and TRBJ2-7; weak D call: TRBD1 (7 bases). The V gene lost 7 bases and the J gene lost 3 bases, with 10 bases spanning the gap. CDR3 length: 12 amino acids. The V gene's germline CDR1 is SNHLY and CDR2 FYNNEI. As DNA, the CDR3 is TGTGCCAGCATGCAGGGGGGCTACGAGCAGTACTTC. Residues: CASMQGGYEQYF.

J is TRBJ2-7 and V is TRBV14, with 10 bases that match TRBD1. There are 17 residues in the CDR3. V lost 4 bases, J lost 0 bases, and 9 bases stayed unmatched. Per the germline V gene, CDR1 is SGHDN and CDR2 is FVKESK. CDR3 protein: CASSRGQGSPLSYEQYF. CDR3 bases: TGTGCCAGCAGCCGGGGACAGGGGTCGCCCCTCTCCTACGAGCAGTACTTC.

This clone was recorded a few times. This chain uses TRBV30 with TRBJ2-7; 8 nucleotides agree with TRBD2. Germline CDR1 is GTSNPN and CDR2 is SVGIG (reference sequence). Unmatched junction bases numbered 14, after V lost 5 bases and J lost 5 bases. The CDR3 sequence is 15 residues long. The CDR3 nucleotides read TGTGCCTGGGTGGTAATGGGGACGGGGGGGGACGAGCAGTACTTC. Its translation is CAWVVMGTGGDEQYF.

CDR3 sequence (DNA): TGCAGCGTGGGGGACAGGGCTGATGAAAAACTGTTTTTT. It translates to CSVGDRADEKLFF. The chain joins TRBV29-1 to TRBJ1-4; 9 positions match TRBD1. V gave up 6 bases and J gave up 6 bases; unmatched junction bases: 5. Germline-derived CDR1 and CDR2 are SQVTM and ANQGSEA. CDR3 length: 13 residues.

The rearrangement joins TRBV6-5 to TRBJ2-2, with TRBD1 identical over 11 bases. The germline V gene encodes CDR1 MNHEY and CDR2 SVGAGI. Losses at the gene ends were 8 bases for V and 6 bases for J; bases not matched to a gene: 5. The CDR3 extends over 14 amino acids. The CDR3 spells CASRGTGGPGELFF. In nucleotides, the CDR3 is TGTGCCAGCCGCGGGACAGGGGGTCCCGGGGAGCTGTTTTTT.

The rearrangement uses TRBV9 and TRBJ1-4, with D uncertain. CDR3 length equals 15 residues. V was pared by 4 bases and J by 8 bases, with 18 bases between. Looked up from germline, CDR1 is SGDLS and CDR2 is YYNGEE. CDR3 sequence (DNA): TGTGCCAGCAGCCCATTTGGACGTGGAGGCGAAAAACTGTTTTTT. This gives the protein CASSPFGRGGEKLFF.

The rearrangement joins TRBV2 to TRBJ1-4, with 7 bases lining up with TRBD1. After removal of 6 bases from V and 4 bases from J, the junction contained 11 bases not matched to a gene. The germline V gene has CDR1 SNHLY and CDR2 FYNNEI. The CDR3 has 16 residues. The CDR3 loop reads CASSNIFDRDNEKLFF. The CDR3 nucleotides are TGTGCCAGCAGCAACATCTTCGACAGGGATAATGAAAAACTGTTTTTT.

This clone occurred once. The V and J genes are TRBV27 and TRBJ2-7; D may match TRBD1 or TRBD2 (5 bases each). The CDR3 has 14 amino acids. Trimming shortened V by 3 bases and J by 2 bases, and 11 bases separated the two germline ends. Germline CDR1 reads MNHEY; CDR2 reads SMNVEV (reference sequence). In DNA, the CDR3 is TGTGCCAGCAGTTTCTCGCAGGGACCCTACGAGCAGTACTTC. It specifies CASSFSQGPYEQYF.

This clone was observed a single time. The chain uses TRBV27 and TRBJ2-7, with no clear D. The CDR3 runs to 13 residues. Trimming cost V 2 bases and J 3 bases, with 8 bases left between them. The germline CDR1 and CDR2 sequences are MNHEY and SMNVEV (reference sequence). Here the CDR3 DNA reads TGTGCCAGCAGTTTAGGGAAGAACTACGAGCAGTACTTC. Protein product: CASSLGKNYEQYF.

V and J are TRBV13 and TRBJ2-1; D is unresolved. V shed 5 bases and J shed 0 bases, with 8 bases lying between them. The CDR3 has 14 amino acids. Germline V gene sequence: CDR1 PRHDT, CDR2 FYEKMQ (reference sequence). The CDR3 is CASSPPRSYNEQFF. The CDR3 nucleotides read TGTGCCAGCAGCCCCCCACGCTCCTACAATGAGCAGTTCTTC.

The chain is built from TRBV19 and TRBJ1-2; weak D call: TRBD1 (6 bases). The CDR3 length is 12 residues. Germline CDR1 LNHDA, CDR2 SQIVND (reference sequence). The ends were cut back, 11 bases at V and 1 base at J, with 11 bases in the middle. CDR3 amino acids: CAGWTDNYGYTF. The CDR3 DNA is TGTGCCGGCTGGACAGATAACTATGGCTACACCTTC.

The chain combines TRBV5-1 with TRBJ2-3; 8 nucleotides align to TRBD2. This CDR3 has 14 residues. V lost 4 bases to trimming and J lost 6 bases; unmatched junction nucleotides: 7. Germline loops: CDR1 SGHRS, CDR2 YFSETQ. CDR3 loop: CASSSSGRIDTQYF. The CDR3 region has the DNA TGCGCCAGCAGCAGCAGCGGGAGAATCGATACGCAGTATTTT.

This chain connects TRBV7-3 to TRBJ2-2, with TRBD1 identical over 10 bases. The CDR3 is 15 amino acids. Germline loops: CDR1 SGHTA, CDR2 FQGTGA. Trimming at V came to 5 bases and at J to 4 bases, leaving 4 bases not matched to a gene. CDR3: CASSPGTGVTGELFF. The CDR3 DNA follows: TGTGCCAGCAGCCCTGGGACAGGGGTCACCGGGGAGCTGTTTTTT.

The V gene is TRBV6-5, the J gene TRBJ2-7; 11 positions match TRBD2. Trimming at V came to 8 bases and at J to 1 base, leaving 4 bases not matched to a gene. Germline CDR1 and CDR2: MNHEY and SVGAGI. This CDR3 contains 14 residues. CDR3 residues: CASPSGRTSYEQYF. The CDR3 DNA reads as TGTGCCAGCCCTAGCGGGAGGACTTCCTACGAGCAGTACTTC.

CDR3 coding DNA: TGCGCCAGCAGCCTCGCTGTGGGCACAGATACGCAGTATTTT. Residues: CASSLAVGTDTQYF. The rearrangement links TRBV5-1 to TRBJ2-3; D is uncertain. The germline gives CDR1 SGHRS, CDR2 YFSETQ. This CDR3 has 14 amino acids. Trimming took off 4 bases at V and 1 base at J, with 10 bases between the two ends.

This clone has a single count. The CDR3 region is CASSQKDMEAFF. For the CDR3, the DNA is TGCGCCAGCAGTCAAAAGGACATGGAAGCTTTCTTT. The chain is built from TRBV10-2 and TRBJ1-1; possibly TRBD1 for D (5 bases). V was clipped by 5 bases and J by 8 bases, with 12 bases between them. The CDR3 is made up of 12 amino acids. Germline loops: CDR1 WSHSY, CDR2 SAAADI.

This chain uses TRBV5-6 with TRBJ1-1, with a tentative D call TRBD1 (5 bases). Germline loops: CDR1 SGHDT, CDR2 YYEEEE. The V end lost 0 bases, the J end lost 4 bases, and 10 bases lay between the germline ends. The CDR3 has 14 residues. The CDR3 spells CASSLGRAGTEAFF. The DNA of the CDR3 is TGTGCCAGCAGCTTGGGCAGGGCGGGCACTGAAGCTTTCTTT.

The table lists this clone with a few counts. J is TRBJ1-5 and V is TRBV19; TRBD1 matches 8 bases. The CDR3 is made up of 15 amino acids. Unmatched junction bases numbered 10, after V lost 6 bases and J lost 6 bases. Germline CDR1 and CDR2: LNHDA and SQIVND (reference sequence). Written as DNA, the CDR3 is TGTGCCAGTAGCCCGGGGACAGGCGGGAGTCAGCCCCAGCATTTT. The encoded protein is CASSPGTGGSQPQHF.

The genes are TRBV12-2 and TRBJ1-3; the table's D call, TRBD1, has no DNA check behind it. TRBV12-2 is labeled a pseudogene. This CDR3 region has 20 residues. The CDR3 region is CASRLYRVRGTGCSGNTIYF. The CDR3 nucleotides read TGTGCAAGTCGTTTATATCGCGTCCGGGGGACAGGCTGTTCTGGAAACACCATATATTTT.

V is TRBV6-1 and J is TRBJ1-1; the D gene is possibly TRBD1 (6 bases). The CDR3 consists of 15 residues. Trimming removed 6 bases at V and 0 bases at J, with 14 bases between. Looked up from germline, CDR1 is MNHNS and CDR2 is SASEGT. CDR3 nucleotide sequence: TGTGCCAGCAGGCGAGCAGGGGAGGTGAACACTGAAGCTTTCTTT. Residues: CASRRAGEVNTEAFF.

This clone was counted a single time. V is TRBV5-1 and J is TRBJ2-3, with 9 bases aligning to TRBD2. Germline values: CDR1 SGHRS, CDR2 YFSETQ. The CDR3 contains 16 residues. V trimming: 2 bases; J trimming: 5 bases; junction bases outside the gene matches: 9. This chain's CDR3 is CASSLGGGRAGDTQYF. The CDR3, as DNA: TGCGCCAGCAGCTTAGGGGGCGGGAGGGCTGGAGATACGCAGTATTTT.

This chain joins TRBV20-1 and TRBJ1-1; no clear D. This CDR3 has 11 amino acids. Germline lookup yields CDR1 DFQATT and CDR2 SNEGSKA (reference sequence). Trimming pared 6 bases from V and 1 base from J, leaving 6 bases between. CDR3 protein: CSALGNTEAFF. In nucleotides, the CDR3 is TGCAGTGCCCTAGGGAACACTGAAGCTTTCTTT.